This entry concerns a single T cell receptor (beta chain). Its antigen is as yet unknown. TCR beta cDNA libraries had unique molecular identifiers. When roughly 0.85 to 11 million T cells were used, they gave about 550,000 cDNA molecules. TCRdb recomputed calls from the PCR reads with MiXCR, one row per CDR3 protein. The data hold hundreds of thousands of distinct CDR3 sequences, with 53% observed a single time. CDR1 is DFQATT and CDR2 is SNEGSKA in the germline V gene (reference sequence). Between the trimmed V and J ends, which lost 0 bases and 1 base, there was a span of 9 bases. This CDR3 contains 14 residues. This entry is derived from a study of post-analysis software for immune sequencing data. Study details: In terms of disease course, relapsing-remitting, secondary progressive and progressive-relapsing multiple sclerosis were included. Overall study findings and caveats: TRBV5-6, TRBV5-1 and TRBV20-1 were among about 5 TRBV segments more frequent in patients than controls. When the samples were clustered directly with F measure, those that had been prepared in the same batch showed strong co-clustering. Controls showed significantly higher normalized Chao1 diversity than did multiple sclerosis patients.

The chain uses TRBV20-1 and TRBJ2-5, with D uncertain. The sequence was collected from a girl under 18 with multiple sclerosis. The sequenced material came from blood. CDR3 sequence reads: CSARDAARQETQYF. The CDR3 bases are TGCAGTGCTAGAGATGCGGCACGCCAAGAGACCCAGTACTTC.